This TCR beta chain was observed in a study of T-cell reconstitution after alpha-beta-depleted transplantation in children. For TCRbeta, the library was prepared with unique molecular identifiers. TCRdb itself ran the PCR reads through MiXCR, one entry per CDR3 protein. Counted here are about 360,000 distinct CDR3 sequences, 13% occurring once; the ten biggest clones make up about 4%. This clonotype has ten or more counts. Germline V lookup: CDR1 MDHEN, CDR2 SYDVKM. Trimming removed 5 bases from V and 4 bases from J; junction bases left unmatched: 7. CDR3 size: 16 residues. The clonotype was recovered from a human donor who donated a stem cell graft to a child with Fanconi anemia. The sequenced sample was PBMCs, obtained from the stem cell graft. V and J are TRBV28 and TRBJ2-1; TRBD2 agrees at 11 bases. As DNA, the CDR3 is TGTGCCAGCAGTCCTCTAGCGGGGGGTTTATACAATGAGCAGTTCTTC. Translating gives CASSPLAGGLYNEQFF.